This TCR beta chain was retrieved from a study of PD-L1 blockade in urothelial cancer. The wider study: Males with bladder-origin urothelial cancer constituted most of the 29 patients. General study points: In blood sampled pretreatment, TCR clonality below the median predicted better survival.

The protocol was immunoSEQ multiplex PCR, while the TCRdb copy is restricted to in-frame clones and leaves out a portion. There are about 29,000 clones in the sample; about 87% occur only once, and approximately 1.8% lies in the top ten. The V and J ends lost 5 bases and 5 bases respectively, with 22 bases between them. Germline V lookup: CDR1 WSHSY, CDR2 SAAADI. CDR3 length equals 17 residues. A remark on this clone: Antigen unknown.

The material was PBMCs, obtained around atezolizumab (anti-PD-L1) treatment. The sequence was collected from a man aged 45-60 years with urothelial cancer. This chain uses TRBV10-2 with TRBJ2-1, with a weak D call TRBD1 (5 bases). The CDR3 here is CASSSTSGKVANNEQFF. CDR3 DNA: TGCGCCAGCAGTTCAACCTCAGGGAAGGTGGCTAACAATGAGCAGTTCTTC.